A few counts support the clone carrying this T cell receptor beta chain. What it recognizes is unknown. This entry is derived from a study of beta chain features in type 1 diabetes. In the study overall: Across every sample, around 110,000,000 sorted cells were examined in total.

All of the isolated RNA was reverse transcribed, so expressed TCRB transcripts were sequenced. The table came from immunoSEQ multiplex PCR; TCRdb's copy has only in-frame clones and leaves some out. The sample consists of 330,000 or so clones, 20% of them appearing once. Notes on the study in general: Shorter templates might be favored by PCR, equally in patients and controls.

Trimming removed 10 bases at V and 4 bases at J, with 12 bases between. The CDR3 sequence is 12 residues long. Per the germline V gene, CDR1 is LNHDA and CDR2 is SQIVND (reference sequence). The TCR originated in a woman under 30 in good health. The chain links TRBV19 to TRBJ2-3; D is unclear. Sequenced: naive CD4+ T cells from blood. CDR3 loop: CAIRQAPDTQYF. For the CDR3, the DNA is TGTGCCATACGGCAGGCTCCAGATACGCAGTATTTT.